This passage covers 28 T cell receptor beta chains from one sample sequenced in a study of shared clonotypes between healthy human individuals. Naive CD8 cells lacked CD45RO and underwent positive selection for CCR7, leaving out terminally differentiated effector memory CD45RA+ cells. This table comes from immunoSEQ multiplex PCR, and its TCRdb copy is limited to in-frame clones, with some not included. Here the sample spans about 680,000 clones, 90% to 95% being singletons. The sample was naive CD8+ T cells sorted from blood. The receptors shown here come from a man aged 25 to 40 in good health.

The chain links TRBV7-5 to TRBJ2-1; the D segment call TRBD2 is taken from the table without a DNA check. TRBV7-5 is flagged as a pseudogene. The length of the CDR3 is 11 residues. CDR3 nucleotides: TGTGCCAGAAGGAGAGCGGGAGAGCAGTTCTTC. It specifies CARRRAGEQFF.

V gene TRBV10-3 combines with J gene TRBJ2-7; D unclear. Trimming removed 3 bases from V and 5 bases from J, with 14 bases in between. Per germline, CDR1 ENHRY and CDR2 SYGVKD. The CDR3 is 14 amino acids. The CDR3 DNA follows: TGTGCCATCAGTGAAGGGAAATCGCGGAACGAGCAGTACTTC. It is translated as CAISEGKSRNEQYF.

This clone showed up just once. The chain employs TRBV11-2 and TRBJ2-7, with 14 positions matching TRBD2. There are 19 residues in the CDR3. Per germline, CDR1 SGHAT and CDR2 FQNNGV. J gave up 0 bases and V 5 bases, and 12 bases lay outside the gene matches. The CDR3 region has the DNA TGTGCCAGCAGCCTCATCCCGGGACTAGCGGGAGAGGGCTCCTACGAGCAGTACTTC. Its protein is CASSLIPGLAGEGSYEQYF.

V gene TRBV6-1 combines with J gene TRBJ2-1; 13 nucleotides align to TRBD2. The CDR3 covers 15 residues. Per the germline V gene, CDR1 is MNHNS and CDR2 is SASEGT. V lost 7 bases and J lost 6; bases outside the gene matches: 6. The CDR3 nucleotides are TGTGCCAGCATTACTAGCGGGGGGGGAAGCAATGAGCAGTTCTTC. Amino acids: CASITSGGGSNEQFF.

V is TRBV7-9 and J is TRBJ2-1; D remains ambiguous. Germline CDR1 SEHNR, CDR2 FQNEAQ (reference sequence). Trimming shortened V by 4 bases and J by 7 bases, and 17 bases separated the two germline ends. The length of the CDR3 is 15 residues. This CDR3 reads CASSSLESPRNEQFF. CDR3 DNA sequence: TGTGCCAGCAGCTCCCTAGAGAGTCCAAGGAATGAGCAGTTCTTC.

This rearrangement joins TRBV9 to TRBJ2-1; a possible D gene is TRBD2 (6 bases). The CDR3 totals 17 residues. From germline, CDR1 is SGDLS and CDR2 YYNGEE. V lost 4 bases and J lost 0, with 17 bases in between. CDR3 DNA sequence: TGTGCCAGCAGCACCCGACCTGAGCGGGCCTCCTACAATGAGCAGTTCTTC. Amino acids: CASSTRPERASYNEQFF.

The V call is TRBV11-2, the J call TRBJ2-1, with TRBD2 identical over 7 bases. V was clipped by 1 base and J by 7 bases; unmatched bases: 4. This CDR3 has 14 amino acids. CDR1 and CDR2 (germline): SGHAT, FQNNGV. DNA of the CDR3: TGTGCCAGCAGCTTAGTGTTTAGCGGGAATGAGCAGTTCTTC. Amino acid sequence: CASSLVFSGNEQFF.

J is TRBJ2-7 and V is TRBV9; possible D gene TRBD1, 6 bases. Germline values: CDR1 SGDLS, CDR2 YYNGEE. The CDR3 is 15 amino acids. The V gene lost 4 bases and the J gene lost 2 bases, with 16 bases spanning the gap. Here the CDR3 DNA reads TGTGCCAGCAGCCCACCCGAGGGGGATCCCTACGAGCAGTACTTC. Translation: CASSPPEGDPYEQYF.

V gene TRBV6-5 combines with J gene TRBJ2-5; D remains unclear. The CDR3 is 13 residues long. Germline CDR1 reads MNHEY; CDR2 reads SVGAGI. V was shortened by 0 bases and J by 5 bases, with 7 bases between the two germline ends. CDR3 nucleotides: TGTGCCAGCAGTTACTCGCAGTGGGAGACCCAGTACTTC. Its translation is CASSYSQWETQYF.

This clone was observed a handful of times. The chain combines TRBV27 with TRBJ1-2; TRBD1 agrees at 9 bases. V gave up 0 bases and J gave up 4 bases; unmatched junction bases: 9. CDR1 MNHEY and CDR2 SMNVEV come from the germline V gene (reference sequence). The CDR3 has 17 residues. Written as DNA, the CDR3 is TGTGCCAGCAGTTTATCGTACAGGGACAGGGCTCCCTATGGCTACACCTTC. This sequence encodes CASSLSYRDRAPYGYTF.

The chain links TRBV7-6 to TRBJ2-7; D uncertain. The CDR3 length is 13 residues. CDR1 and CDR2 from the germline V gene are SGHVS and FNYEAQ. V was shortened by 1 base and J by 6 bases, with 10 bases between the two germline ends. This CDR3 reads CASSLGSVLEQYF. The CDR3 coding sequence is TGTGCCAGCAGCTTAGGGAGCGTCCTCGAGCAGTACTTC.

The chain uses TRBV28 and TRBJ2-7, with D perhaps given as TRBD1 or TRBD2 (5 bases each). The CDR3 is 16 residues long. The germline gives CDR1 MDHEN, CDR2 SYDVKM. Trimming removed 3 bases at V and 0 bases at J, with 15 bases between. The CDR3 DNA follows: TGTGCCAGCAGTTTGACGAGGGGTCTGGTCTCCTACGAGCAGTACTTC. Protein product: CASSLTRGLVSYEQYF.

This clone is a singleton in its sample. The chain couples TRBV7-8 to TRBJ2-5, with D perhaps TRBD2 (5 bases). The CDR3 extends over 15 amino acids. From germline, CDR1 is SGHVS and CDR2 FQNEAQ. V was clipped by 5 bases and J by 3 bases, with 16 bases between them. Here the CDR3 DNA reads TGTGCCAGCAGCCCTACCCGGACTGTAGAAGAGACCCAGTACTTC. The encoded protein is CASSPTRTVEETQYF.

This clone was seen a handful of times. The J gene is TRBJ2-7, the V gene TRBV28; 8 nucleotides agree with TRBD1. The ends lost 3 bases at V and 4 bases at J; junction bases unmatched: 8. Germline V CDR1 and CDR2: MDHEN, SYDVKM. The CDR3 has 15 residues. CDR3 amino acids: CASSFRQGRGYEQYF. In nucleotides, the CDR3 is TGTGCCAGCAGTTTCCGACAGGGGCGGGGATACGAGCAGTACTTC.

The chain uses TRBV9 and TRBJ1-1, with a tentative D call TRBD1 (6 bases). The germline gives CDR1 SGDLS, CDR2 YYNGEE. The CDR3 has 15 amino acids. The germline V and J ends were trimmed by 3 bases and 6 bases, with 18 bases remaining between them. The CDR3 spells CASSDTSAGGPEAFF. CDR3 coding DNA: TGTGCCAGCAGCGACACATCGGCGGGGGGCCCTGAAGCTTTCTTT.

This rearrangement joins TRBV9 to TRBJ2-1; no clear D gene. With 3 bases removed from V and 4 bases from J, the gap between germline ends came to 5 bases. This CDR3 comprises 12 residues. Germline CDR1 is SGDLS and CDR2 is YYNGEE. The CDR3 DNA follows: TGTGCCAGCAGCGCAAGATACAATGAGCAGTTCTTC. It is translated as CASSARYNEQFF. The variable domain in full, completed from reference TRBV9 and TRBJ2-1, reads DSGVTQTPKHLITATGQRVTLRCSPRSGDLSVYWYQQSLDQGLQFLIQYYNGEERAKGNILERFSAQQFPDLHSELNLSSLELGDSALYFCASSARYNEQFFGPGTRLTVL.

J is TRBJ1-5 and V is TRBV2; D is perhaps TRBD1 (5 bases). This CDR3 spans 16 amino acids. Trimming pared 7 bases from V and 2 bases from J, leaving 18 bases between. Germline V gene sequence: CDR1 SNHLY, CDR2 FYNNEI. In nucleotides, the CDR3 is TGTGCCAGCACCAATTTGCCGGGGGGTGGCAATCAGCCCCAGCATTTT. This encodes CASTNLPGGGNQPQHF.

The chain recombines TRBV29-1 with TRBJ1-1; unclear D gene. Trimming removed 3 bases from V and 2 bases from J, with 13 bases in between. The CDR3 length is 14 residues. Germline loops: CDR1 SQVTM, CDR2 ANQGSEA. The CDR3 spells CSVDPQGSNTEAFF. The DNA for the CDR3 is TGCAGCGTTGATCCACAAGGGTCTAACACTGAAGCTTTCTTT.

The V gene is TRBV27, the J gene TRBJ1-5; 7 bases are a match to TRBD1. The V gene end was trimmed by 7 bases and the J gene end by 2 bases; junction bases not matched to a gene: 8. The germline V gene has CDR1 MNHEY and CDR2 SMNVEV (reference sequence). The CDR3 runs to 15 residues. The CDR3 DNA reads TGTGCCAGCAATCCTATCGGACAGGGCAATCAGCCCCAGCATTTT. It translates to CASNPIGQGNQPQHF.

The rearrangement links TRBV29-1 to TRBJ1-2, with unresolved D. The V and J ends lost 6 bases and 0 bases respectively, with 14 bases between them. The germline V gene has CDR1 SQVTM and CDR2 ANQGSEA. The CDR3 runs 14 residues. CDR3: CSVAGVGTNYGYTF. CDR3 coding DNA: TGCAGCGTCGCTGGGGTGGGGACTAACTATGGCTACACCTTC.

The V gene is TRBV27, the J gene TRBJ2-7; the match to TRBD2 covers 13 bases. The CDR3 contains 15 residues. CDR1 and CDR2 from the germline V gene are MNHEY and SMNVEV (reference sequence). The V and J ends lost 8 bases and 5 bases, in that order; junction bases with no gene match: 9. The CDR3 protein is CASSAGTSGTHEQYF. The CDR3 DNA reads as TGTGCCAGCTCAGCAGGGACTAGCGGGACCCACGAGCAGTACTTC.

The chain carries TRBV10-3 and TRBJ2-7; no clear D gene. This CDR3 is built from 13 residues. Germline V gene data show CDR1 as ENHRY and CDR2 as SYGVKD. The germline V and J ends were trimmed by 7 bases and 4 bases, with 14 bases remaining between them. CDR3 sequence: CAITPDHIYEQYF. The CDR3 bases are TGTGCCATCACCCCCGACCATATTTACGAGCAGTACTTC.

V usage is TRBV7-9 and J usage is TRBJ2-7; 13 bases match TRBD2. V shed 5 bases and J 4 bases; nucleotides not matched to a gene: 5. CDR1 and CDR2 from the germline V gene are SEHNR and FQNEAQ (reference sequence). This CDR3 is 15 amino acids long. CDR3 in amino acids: CASSILAGGLYEQYF. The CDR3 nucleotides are TGTGCCAGCAGCATACTAGCGGGAGGGCTGTACGAGCAGTACTTC. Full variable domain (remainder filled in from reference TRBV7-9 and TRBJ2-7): DTGVSQNPRHKITKRGQNVTFRCDPISEHNRLYWYRQTLGQGPEFLTYFQNEAQLEKSRLLSDRFSAERPKGSFSTLEIQRTEQGDSAMYLCASSILAGGLYEQYFGPGTRLTVT.

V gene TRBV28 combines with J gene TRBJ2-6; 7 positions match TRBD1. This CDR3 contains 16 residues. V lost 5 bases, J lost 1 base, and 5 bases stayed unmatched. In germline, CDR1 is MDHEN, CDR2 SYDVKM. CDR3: CASSLYRGSGANVLTF. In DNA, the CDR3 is TGTGCCAGCAGTCTTTACAGGGGTTCTGGGGCCAACGTCCTGACTTTC.

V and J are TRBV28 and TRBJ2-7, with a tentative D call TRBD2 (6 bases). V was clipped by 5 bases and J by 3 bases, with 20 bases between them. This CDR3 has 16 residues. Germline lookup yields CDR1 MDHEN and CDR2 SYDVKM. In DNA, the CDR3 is TGTGCCAGCAGTCCAACTTTAGCGGAGAGATTCTACGAGCAGTACTTC. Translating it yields CASSPTLAERFYEQYF.

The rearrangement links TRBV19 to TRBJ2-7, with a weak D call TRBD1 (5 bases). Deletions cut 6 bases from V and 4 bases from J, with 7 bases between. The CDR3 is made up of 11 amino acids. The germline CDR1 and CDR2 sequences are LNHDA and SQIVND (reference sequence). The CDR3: CASSDSYEQYF. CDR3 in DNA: TGTGCCAGTAGCGACAGTTACGAGCAGTACTTC. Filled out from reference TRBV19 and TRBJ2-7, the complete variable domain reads DGGITQSPKYLFRKEGQNVTLSCEQNLNHDAMYWYRQDPGQGLRLIYYSQIVNDFQKGDIAEGYSVSREKKESFPLTVTSAQKNPTAFYLCASSDSYEQYFGPGTRLTVT.

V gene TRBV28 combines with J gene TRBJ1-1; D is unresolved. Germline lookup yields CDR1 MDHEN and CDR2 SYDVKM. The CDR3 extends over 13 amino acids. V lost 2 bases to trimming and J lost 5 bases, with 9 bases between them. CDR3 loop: CASSLEGRTEAFF. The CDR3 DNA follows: TGTGCCAGCAGTTTAGAGGGAAGGACTGAAGCTTTCTTT.

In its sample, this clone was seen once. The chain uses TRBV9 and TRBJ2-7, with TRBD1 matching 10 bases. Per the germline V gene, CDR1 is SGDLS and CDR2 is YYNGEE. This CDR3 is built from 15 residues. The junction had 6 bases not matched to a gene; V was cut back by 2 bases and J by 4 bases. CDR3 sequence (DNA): TGTGCCAGCAGCGTCAGCGTGGGACAGGGGTACGAGCAGTACTTC. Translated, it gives CASSVSVGQGYEQYF.